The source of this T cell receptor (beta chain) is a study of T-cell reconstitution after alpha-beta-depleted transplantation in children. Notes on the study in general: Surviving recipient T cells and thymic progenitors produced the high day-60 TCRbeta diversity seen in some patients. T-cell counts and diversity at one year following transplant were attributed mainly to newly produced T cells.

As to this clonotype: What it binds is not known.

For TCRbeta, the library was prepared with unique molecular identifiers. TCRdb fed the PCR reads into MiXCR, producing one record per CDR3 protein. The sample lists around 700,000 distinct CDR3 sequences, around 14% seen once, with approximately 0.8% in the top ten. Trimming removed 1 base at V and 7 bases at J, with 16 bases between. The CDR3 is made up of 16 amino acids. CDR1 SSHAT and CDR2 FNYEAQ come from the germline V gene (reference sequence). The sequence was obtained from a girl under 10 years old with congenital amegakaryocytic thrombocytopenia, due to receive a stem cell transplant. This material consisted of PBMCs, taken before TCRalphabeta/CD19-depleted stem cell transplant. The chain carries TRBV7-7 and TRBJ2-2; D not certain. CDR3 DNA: TGTGCCAGCAGCTTAGTACCCGACACGACGGGCGGGGAGCTGTTTTTT. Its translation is CASSLVPDTTGGELFF.